Following are 28 T cell receptor beta chains from one sample sequenced in a study of T cell repertoires in cytomegalovirus infection. TCRdb re-derived calls from the reads in MiXCR, one entry per CDR3 protein. The data hold around 750,000 distinct CDR3 sequences, with around a third observed a single time. These receptors have no identified antigens. Sequenced material: cultured CD8+ T cells from PBMCs, taken from culture after CMV antigen stimulation. The receptors were gathered from a human donor in good health (CMV status not recorded). Some clones in this sample may be carry-over from other donors' samples.

This clonotype was observed at least ten times. The V gene is TRBV7-6, the J gene TRBJ2-1; the D call may be TRBD1 or TRBD2 (5 bases each). The V and J ends lost 5 bases and 4 bases respectively, with 18 bases between them. The CDR3 length is 16 residues. The germline V gene has CDR1 SGHVS and CDR2 FNYEAQ. As DNA, the CDR3 is TGTGCCAGCAGCCCGGACCCTGGGACGCTATACAATGAGCAGTTCTTC. Amino acids: CASSPDPGTLYNEQFF.

In nucleotides, the CDR3 is TGCGCCAGCAGCCAAGATCCTAAGGGAGGCACAGATACGCAGTATTTT. Its translation is CASSQDPKGGTDTQYF. The chain joins TRBV4-1 to TRBJ2-3; D is perhaps TRBD2 (5 bases). CDR3 length equals 16 residues. The ends were cut back, 0 bases at V and 1 base at J, with 11 bases in the middle. Germline CDR1 reads MGHRA; CDR2 reads YSYEKL.

The table lists this clonotype with many counts. The rearrangement joins TRBV7-9 to TRBJ2-7, with D maybe TRBD1 (6 bases). Germline V gene sequence: CDR1 SEHNR, CDR2 FQNEAQ (reference sequence). V was shortened by 5 bases and J by 3 bases, with 11 bases between the two germline ends. The CDR3 covers 13 residues. CDR3 amino acids: CASSTMDSYEQYF. DNA for the CDR3: TGTGCCAGCAGCACTATGGACAGCTACGAGCAGTACTTC. Drawing the rest from reference TRBV7-9 and TRBJ2-7, the complete variable domain is DTGVSQNPRHKITKRGQNVTFRCDPISEHNRLYWYRQTLGQGPEFLTYFQNEAQLEKSRLLSDRFSAERPKGSFSTLEIQRTEQGDSAMYLCASSTMDSYEQYFGPGTRLTVT.

This clonotype has a count of ten or more. This chain connects TRBV10-3 to TRBJ1-5, with 10 bases aligning to TRBD1. Looked up from germline, CDR1 is ENHRY and CDR2 is SYGVKD. This CDR3 is built from 15 residues. Trimming took 4 bases from V and 4 from J; bases not matched to a gene: 4. The CDR3 DNA sequence: TGTGCCATCAGTGTTGACAGGGGGCCAAATCAGCCCCAGCATTTT. It is translated as CAISVDRGPNQPQHF.

This chain links TRBV2 with TRBJ2-1; possible D gene TRBD1, 6 bases. The CDR3 has 15 amino acids. V lost 3 bases and J 1 base, leaving 10 bases between the germline ends. Germline CDR1 SNHLY, CDR2 FYNNEI. The CDR3: CASSDGQGSYNEQFF. The DNA of the CDR3 is TGTGCCAGCAGTGATGGGCAGGGGTCCTACAATGAGCAGTTCTTC.

The sample holds a few counts of this clonotype. The gene calls are TRBV18 and TRBJ1-1; D not resolved. Trimming stripped 3 bases from V and 1 base from J, with 9 bases between. The CDR3 length is 14 residues. Germline V gene sequence: CDR1 KGHSH, CDR2 LQKENI. CDR3 DNA sequence: TGTGCCAGCTCACCGGATTGGGCGAACACTGAAGCTTTCTTT. Protein product: CASSPDWANTEAFF.

As concerns this clonotype: One base away lies a much larger clone, so this may be a sequencing read error. The V call is TRBV7-4, the J call TRBJ2-7; 7 bases match TRBD1. CDR3 size: 13 residues. Per germline, CDR1 SGHVT and CDR2 SQSDAQ. J was trimmed by 6 bases and V by 1 base; bases with no gene match: 3. For the CDR3, the DNA is TGTGCCAGCAGCTTAGACAGGGGCTGCGAGCAGTACTTC. This gives the protein CASSLDRGCEQYF.

This clonotype was detected a few times. The chain has TRBV12-3 or TRBV12-4 and TRBJ1-6, with D perhaps matching TRBD1 (6 bases). Between the trimmed V and J ends, which lost 7 bases and 7 bases, there was a span of 14 bases. This CDR3 region has 14 residues. The CDR3 DNA is TGTGCCAGCAACCCAACAGGGTGGAATTCACCCCTCCACTTT. It translates to CASNPTGWNSPLHF.

This clonotype has a handful of counts. V is TRBV7-6 and J is TRBJ2-1; D could derive from TRBD1 or TRBD2 (5 bases each). The CDR3 sequence is 14 residues long. V lost 4 bases and J lost 6, with 13 bases in between. CDR1 and CDR2 (germline): SGHVS, FNYEAQ. The CDR3 DNA reads as TGTGCCAGCAGCTCAGACAGCCGGGGCAATGAGCAGTTCTTC. Its protein is CASSSDSRGNEQFF.

The chain links TRBV29-1 to TRBJ2-7; possible D gene TRBD2, 5 bases. The germline V gene has CDR1 SQVTM and CDR2 ANQGSEA. The V end lost 0 bases, the J end lost 4 bases, and 10 bases lay between the germline ends. The CDR3 is 13 residues long. The CDR3, as DNA: TGCAGCGTTGAAGATCAAGGCGGGTACGAGCAGTACTTC. This encodes CSVEDQGGYEQYF.

This clonotype has more than one count but fewer than ten. This chain uses TRBV12-3 or TRBV12-4 with TRBJ1-3; D might be TRBD1 (5 bases). Trimming took 10 bases from V and 6 from J, leaving 25 bases between them. The CDR3 loop spans 16 amino acids. In DNA, the CDR3 is TGTGCCAACCCCCCGGCCAGGGAGTCCCCCAAAAACACCATATATTTT. Its translation: CANPPARESPKNTIYF.

Many counts were recorded for this clonotype. V gene TRBV6-1 combines with J gene TRBJ2-2, with a weak D call TRBD1 (6 bases). This CDR3 is 13 amino acids long. V dropped 6 bases and J dropped 6 bases, with 11 bases sitting between them. The germline CDR1 and CDR2 sequences are MNHNS and SASEGT. Written as DNA, the CDR3 is TGTGCCAGCAGCACAGGGTTCCCCGGGGAGCTGTTTTTT. Protein product: CASSTGFPGELFF.

The chain carries TRBV2 and TRBJ2-7; D possibly matches TRBD1 or TRBD2 (6 bases each). Trimming took 2 bases from V and 12 from J, leaving 17 bases between them. The CDR3 extends over 13 amino acids. Per the germline V gene, CDR1 is SNHLY and CDR2 is FYNNEI. The CDR3 spells CASSEFGGSFSYV. The CDR3 DNA reads TGTGCCAGCAGTGAATTCGGGGGCTCGTTCTCGTACGTC.

V is TRBV5-5 and J is TRBJ1-5, with D hard to call. The CDR3 totals 14 residues. V was shortened by 0 bases and J by 6 bases, with 10 bases between the two germline ends. Germline CDR1 is SGHKS and CDR2 is YYEKEE (reference sequence). CDR3 loop: CASSLVEASQPQHF. CDR3 bases: TGTGCCAGCAGCTTGGTCGAGGCAAGTCAGCCCCAGCATTTT. The full variable domain, in which reference TRBV5-5 and TRBJ1-5 provide the parts outside the CDR3, is DAGVTQSPTHLIKTRGQQVTLRCSPISGHKSVSWYQQVLGQGPQFIFQYYEKEERGRGNFPDRFSARQFPNYSSELNVNALLLGDSALYLCASSLVEASQPQHFGDGTRLSIL.

The chain is built from TRBV6-2 or TRBV6-3 and TRBJ2-5, with D perhaps matching TRBD1 or TRBD2 (5 bases each). Between the trimmed V and J ends, which lost 5 bases and 7 bases, there was a span of 14 bases. CDR1 MNHEY and CDR2 SVGEGT come from the germline V gene. The CDR3 contains 13 residues. CDR3 sequence (DNA): TGTGCCAGCAGTACGTGGGACCCCCGGACCCAGTACTTC. Translating it yields CASSTWDPRTQYF.

This clonotype turned up a few times. The CDR3 here is CASSQDGPRGDQPQHF. As DNA, the CDR3 is TGTGCCAGCAGCCAAGATGGTCCCAGGGGGGATCAGCCCCAGCATTTT. The rearrangement joins TRBV4-2 to TRBJ1-5, with TRBD1 identical over 7 bases. Germline CDR1 reads LGHNA; CDR2 reads YNFKEQ. CDR3 size: 16 residues. J gave up 5 bases and V 0 bases, and 7 bases lay outside the gene matches.

This clonotype was counted at least ten times. V gene TRBV12-3 or TRBV12-4 combines with J gene TRBJ2-7; D is perhaps TRBD1 (5 bases). The CDR3 loop spans 12 amino acids. The ends were cut back, 6 bases at V and 5 bases at J, with 11 bases in the middle. CDR3 region: CASSLDSNEQYV. The CDR3 nucleotides are TGTGCCAGCAGCCTTGACAGCAACGAGCAGTACGTC.

This clonotype was observed a few times. The V call is TRBV7-2, the J call TRBJ1-5; 7 bases map to TRBD1. Trimming at V came to 4 bases and at J to 1 base, leaving 13 bases not matched to a gene. There are 18 residues in the CDR3. Looked up from germline, CDR1 is SGHTA and CDR2 is FQGNSA. CDR3 bases: TGTGCCAGCAGCTCTACAGGGGAGTTAGTGGGGAGCAATCAGCCCCAGCATTTT. Translating it yields CASSSTGELVGSNQPQHF.

V gene TRBV27 combines with J gene TRBJ1-2; TRBD1 matches at 9 bases. The germline CDR1 and CDR2 sequences are MNHEY and SMNVEV (reference sequence). This CDR3 contains 13 residues. The ends lost 10 bases at V and 8 bases at J; junction bases unmatched: 11. The CDR3 DNA is TGTGCCACACAGGGGGCGCTGGCCGACGGCTACACCTTC. Translated: CATQGALADGYTF.

This clonotype has just one count. The chain employs TRBV6-5 and TRBJ1-2, with D possibly matching TRBD1 (5 bases). This CDR3 is built from 14 residues. Germline V gene lookup returns CDR1 MNHEY and CDR2 SVGAGI. Trimming took off 0 bases at V and 6 bases at J, with 11 bases between the two ends. This chain's CDR3 is CASSYSSQGDGYTF. Here the CDR3 DNA reads TGTGCCAGCAGTTACTCGAGTCAGGGTGATGGCTACACCTTC.

This clonotype occurred many times. The rearrangement links TRBV7-2 to TRBJ2-3; 10 positions agree with TRBD1. Trimming at V came to 5 bases and at J to 4 bases, leaving 6 bases not matched to a gene. The CDR3 runs to 15 residues. Germline values: CDR1 SGHTA, CDR2 FQGNSA. The CDR3 nucleotides read TGTGCCAGCAGCCAGACAGGGGGCGCGGCAGATACGCAGTATTTT. As protein: CASSQTGGAADTQYF.

The table lists this clonotype with a few counts. The V gene is TRBV5-6, the J gene TRBJ2-1; a weak D match, TRBD2 (5 bases). The CDR3 totals 15 residues. Trimming pared 2 bases from V and 2 bases from J, leaving 11 bases between. Germline V CDR1 and CDR2: SGHDT, YYEEEE. The CDR3 region is CASSFPRGTYNEQFF. The CDR3 coding sequence is TGTGCCAGCAGCTTTCCAAGAGGGACCTACAATGAGCAGTTCTTC.

The DNA of the CDR3 is TGTGCCAGCTCCGGGGGGGACAGACCCTCCTACGAGCAGTACTTC. It codes for CASSGGDRPSYEQYF. The chain carries TRBV27 and TRBJ2-7, with a weak D call TRBD2 (8 bases). V was clipped by 8 bases and J by 0 bases, with 17 bases between them. Germline V gives CDR1 MNHEY, CDR2 SMNVEV (reference sequence). The CDR3 contains 15 residues.

This clonotype was recorded at least ten times. The chain links TRBV6-6 to TRBJ2-7; unclear D gene. This CDR3 is 15 amino acids long. Trimming pared 0 bases from V and 0 bases from J, leaving 9 bases between. CDR1 is MNHNY, CDR2 SVGAGI, per germline (reference sequence). In DNA form, the CDR3 reads TGTGCCAGCAGTTACTCGGCAGAGAGCTCCTACGAGCAGTACGTC. This gives the protein CASSYSAESSYEQYV.

This clonotype showed up just a few times. The chain couples TRBV7-9 to TRBJ1-3, with 7 bases aligning to TRBD1. CDR3 length: 15 residues. Germline V gives CDR1 SEHNR, CDR2 FQNEAQ (reference sequence). Unmatched junction bases numbered 7, after V lost 8 bases and J lost 0 bases. The DNA of the CDR3 is TGTGCCAGCGACAGGGCCCAACTCTCTGGAAACACCATATATTTT. Translating gives CASDRAQLSGNTIYF.

CDR3 sequence: CASSLDTDPTDTEAFF. The CDR3 nucleotides are TGCGCCAGCAGCCTAGACACCGACCCAACAGACACTGAAGCTTTCTTT. V and J are TRBV4-1 and TRBJ1-1; D gene uncertain. V was trimmed by 4 bases and J by 3 bases, leaving 18 bases between them. Germline V lookup: CDR1 MGHRA, CDR2 YSYEKL. The CDR3 is 16 residues long.

This clonotype was detected a few times. This rearrangement joins TRBV19 to TRBJ1-1; D call uncertain. Germline-derived CDR1 and CDR2 are LNHDA and SQIVND (reference sequence). V was clipped by 4 bases and J by 1 base, with 7 bases between them. The CDR3 covers 13 residues. CDR3 nucleotides: TGTGCCAGTAGTACCGTCTCGAACACTGAAGCTTTCTTT. Protein product: CASSTVSNTEAFF.

The J gene is TRBJ2-1, the V gene TRBV27; 8 bases line up with TRBD2. The germline V gene encodes CDR1 MNHEY and CDR2 SMNVEV (reference sequence). This CDR3 is built from 15 residues. V gave up 4 bases and J gave up 2 bases; unmatched junction bases: 4. The CDR3 protein is CASSSAGATYNEQFF. Here the CDR3 DNA reads TGTGCCAGCAGTTCAGCGGGGGCGACCTACAATGAGCAGTTCTTC.